This T cell receptor beta chain was identified in a study of cytomegalovirus exposure and HLA in healthy donors. The study, taken as a whole, reports: Some highly shared sequence variants likely arose as a pipeline artifact.

Trimming at V came to 9 bases and at J to 6 bases, leaving 6 bases not matched to a gene. Germline V gene sequence: CDR1 SSHAT, CDR2 FNYEAQ (reference sequence). CDR3 length: 14 amino acids. Vbeta (60) and Jbeta (13) primers were used in the PCR. The method was immunoSEQ multiplex PCR; TCRdb's version includes in-frame clones alone and lacks a portion of them. The sample records around 200,000 clones, almost 70% being singletons. Remarks on this clone: Its target is unknown.

This receptor was identified in a man aged 35 to 55 in good health and CMV-seropositive. The material sequenced was PBMCs. The rearrangement joins TRBV7-7 to TRBJ2-1, with 12 bases aligning to TRBD2. CDR3 residues: CARATSGGTNEQFF. CDR3 nucleotide sequence: TGTGCCAGGGCGACTAGCGGGGGAACCAATGAGCAGTTCTTC.